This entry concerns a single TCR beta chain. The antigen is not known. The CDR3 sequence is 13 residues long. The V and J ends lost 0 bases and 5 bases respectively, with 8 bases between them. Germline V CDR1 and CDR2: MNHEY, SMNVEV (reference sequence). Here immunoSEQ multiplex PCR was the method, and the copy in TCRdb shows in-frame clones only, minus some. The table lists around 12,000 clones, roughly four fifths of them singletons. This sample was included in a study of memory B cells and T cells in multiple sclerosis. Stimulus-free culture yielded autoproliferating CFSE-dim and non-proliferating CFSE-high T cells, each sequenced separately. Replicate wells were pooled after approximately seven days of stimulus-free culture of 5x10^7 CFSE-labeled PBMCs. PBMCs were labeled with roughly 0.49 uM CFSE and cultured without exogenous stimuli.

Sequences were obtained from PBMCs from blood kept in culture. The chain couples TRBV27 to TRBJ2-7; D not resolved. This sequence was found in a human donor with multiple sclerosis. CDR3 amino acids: CASSLSGTHEQYF. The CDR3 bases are TGTGCCAGCAGTTTATCTGGTACCCACGAGCAGTACTTC.